The next 21 T cell receptor beta chains were all read from a single sample in a study of T cell responses to AZD1222 COVID-19 vaccine. The repertoire was sequenced with immunoSEQ multiplex PCR; TCRdb's copy has only in-frame clones and lacks some. This sample has approximately 100,000 clones, with approximately 91% found just once. This specimen consisted of peripheral blood, obtained on day 0 of AZD1222 vaccination. The receptors were gathered from an adult in good health.

The chain has TRBV3-1 (or the pseudogene TRBV3-2) and TRBJ1-5; D gene ambiguous. Germline loops: CDR1 LGHDT, CDR2 YNNKEL (reference sequence). This CDR3 region has 14 residues. With 0 bases removed from V and 4 bases from J, the gap between germline ends came to 7 bases. CDR3 nucleotides: TGTGCCAGCAGCCAAGATTGGCGGAATCAGCCCCAGCATTTT. It yields the protein CASSQDWRNQPQHF.

The chain is built from TRBV19 and TRBJ1-2; a possible D gene is TRBD1 (6 bases). The V gene lost 6 bases and the J gene lost 0 bases, with 20 bases spanning the gap. Germline CDR1 and CDR2: LNHDA and SQIVND (reference sequence). The CDR3 spans 17 residues. Here the CDR3 reads CASRDRGQGKANYGYTF. The CDR3 region has the DNA TGTGCCAGTAGGGACCGGGGGCAGGGGAAAGCTAACTATGGCTACACCTTC.

This chain connects TRBV7-9 to TRBJ1-1; D gene unclear. The CDR3 consists of 15 residues. Germline CDR1 SEHNR, CDR2 FQNEAQ (reference sequence). V lost 5 bases to trimming and J lost 1 base, with 14 bases between them. CDR3 protein: CASSQEGPRNTEAFF. In nucleotides, the CDR3 is TGTGCCAGCAGCCAAGAAGGACCTAGGAACACTGAAGCTTTCTTT.

V gene TRBV2 combines with J gene TRBJ1-6; 8 bases line up with TRBD1. With V trimmed by 3 bases and J by 9 bases, 7 bases remained unmatched. Looked up from germline, CDR1 is SNHLY and CDR2 is FYNNEI. The CDR3 spans 15 residues. CDR3 protein: CASSDSGTGTSPLHF. The CDR3 DNA reads TGTGCCAGCAGTGATTCCGGGACAGGCACTTCACCCCTCCACTTT.

This chain uses TRBV6-6 with TRBJ1-5, with D unresolved. Trimming took 2 bases from V and 2 from J, leaving 7 bases between them. This CDR3 contains 14 residues. Germline V CDR1 and CDR2: MNHNY, SVGAGI (reference sequence). The CDR3 reads CASSYEERNQPQHF. In nucleotides, the CDR3 is TGTGCCAGCAGTTACGAGGAGCGCAATCAGCCCCAGCATTTT.

The chain carries TRBV5-1 and TRBJ1-2; D is unclear. The germline gives CDR1 SGHRS, CDR2 YFSETQ. V lost 1 base and J 0 bases, leaving 4 bases between the germline ends. The CDR3 extends over 13 amino acids. The CDR3 is CASSLLANYGYTF. The CDR3 bases are TGCGCCAGCAGCTTGCTCGCTAACTATGGCTACACCTTC.

The gene calls are TRBV18 and TRBJ2-7; 9 nucleotides match TRBD1. J was trimmed by 6 bases and V by 1 base; bases with no gene match: 4. The CDR3 sequence is 14 residues long. Germline values: CDR1 KGHSH, CDR2 LQKENI. For the CDR3, the DNA is TGTGCCAGCTCACCACGGGGACAGGGATTCGAGCAGTACTTC. Protein sequence: CASSPRGQGFEQYF. Together with reference TRBV18 and TRBJ2-7, the CDR3 gives the full variable domain: NAGVMQNPRHLVRRRGQEARLRCSPMKGHSHVYWYRQLPEEGLKFMVYLQKENIIDESGMPKERFSAEFPKEGPSILRIQQVVRGDSAAYFCASSPRGQGFEQYFGPGTRLTVT.

V usage is TRBV4-3 and J usage is TRBJ2-1, with D unresolved. The CDR3 extends over 16 amino acids. Germline CDR1 reads LGHNA; CDR2 reads YSLEER. Deletions cut 1 base from V and 8 bases from J, with 18 bases between. The CDR3 sequence: CASSQGGVQSGYEQFF. The CDR3 nucleotides read TGCGCCAGCAGCCAAGGTGGGGTACAATCTGGCTATGAGCAGTTCTTC.

This clone was seen only once. This sequence joins TRBV19 and TRBJ1-6; D gene ambiguous. With 7 bases removed from V and 7 bases from J, the gap between germline ends came to 11 bases. Looked up from germline, CDR1 is LNHDA and CDR2 is SQIVND (reference sequence). This CDR3 comprises 13 residues. As DNA, the CDR3 is TGTGCCAGTAAAGGGCAGGAAAATTCACCCCTCCACTTT. Translation: CASKGQENSPLHF.

J is TRBJ2-7 and V is TRBV4-3; D is unclear. CDR3 size: 15 residues. V dropped 4 bases and J dropped 3 bases, with 16 bases sitting between them. CDR1 and CDR2 from the germline V gene are LGHNA and YSLEER. The CDR3 sequence is CASSPGSASHYEQYF. The DNA for the CDR3 is TGCGCCAGCAGCCCCGGGTCTGCCAGCCACTACGAGCAGTACTTC.

This sequence joins TRBV19 and TRBJ2-7; the match to TRBD1 covers 7 bases. After removal of 10 bases from V and 0 bases from J, the junction contained 3 bases not matched to a gene. The CDR3 totals 12 residues. Germline CDR1 is LNHDA and CDR2 is SQIVND (reference sequence). CDR3 DNA sequence: TGTGCCACGACAGGGAGCTCCTACGAGCAGTACTTC. Translated: CATTGSSYEQYF.

V is TRBV7-6 and J is TRBJ2-2; tentative D call: TRBD2 (6 bases). The germline gives CDR1 SGHVS, CDR2 FNYEAQ. The CDR3 contains 17 residues. V lost 2 bases, J lost 0 bases, and 13 bases lay in between. CDR3 residues: CASSLRMAGTNTGELFF. For the CDR3, the DNA is TGTGCCAGCAGCTTAAGAATGGCGGGGACGAACACCGGGGAGCTGTTTTTT.

This clone was seen a few times. The chain carries TRBV5-1 and TRBJ2-7; 9 bases fit TRBD1. Germline CDR1 reads SGHRS; CDR2 reads YFSETQ. This CDR3 spans 15 amino acids. V lost 1 base and J lost 6; bases outside the gene matches: 8. The CDR3 protein is CASSLTIGTGFEQYF. In DNA form, the CDR3 reads TGCGCCAGCAGCTTGACGATCGGGACAGGGTTCGAGCAGTACTTC.

The V call is TRBV4-3, the J call TRBJ1-6, with TRBD1 matching over 12 bases. V shed 4 bases, J shed 7 bases, and the junction held 5 bases outside the gene matches. CDR1 LGHNA and CDR2 YSLEER come from the germline V gene. The CDR3 sequence is 16 residues long. This chain's CDR3 is CASSRTGTGGNSPLHF. The DNA for the CDR3 is TGCGCCAGCAGCCGCACCGGGACAGGGGGCAATTCACCCCTCCACTTT.

This sequence joins TRBV30 and TRBJ1-5, with TRBD1 matching over 7 bases. CDR3 length: 13 residues. Germline V gene lookup returns CDR1 GTSNPN and CDR2 SVGIG (reference sequence). V shed 5 bases and J 4 bases; nucleotides not matched to a gene: 5. In DNA, the CDR3 is TGTGCCTGGCTGGACAGGAAGAATCAGCCCCAGCATTTT. It encodes CAWLDRKNQPQHF.

The gene calls are TRBV7-3 and TRBJ1-3; D is perhaps TRBD1 (5 bases). CDR1 is SGHTA and CDR2 is FQGTGA in the germline V gene. Trimming left V 2 bases short and J 2 bases short, with 13 bases between. The CDR3 is 16 amino acids. The CDR3 spells CASSLSPGETGNTIYF. The CDR3 DNA follows: TGTGCCAGCAGCTTATCTCCGGGGGAGACTGGAAACACCATATATTTT.

The CDR3 sequence: CASSLGGLENSPLHF. In DNA form, the CDR3 reads TGTGCCAGCAGCTTAGGGGGATTAGAGAATTCACCCCTCCACTTT. This chain joins TRBV5-4 and TRBJ1-6, with TRBD1 as a possible D gene (6 bases). In germline, CDR1 is SGHNT, CDR2 YYREEE (reference sequence). The ends were cut back, 2 bases at V and 7 bases at J, with 13 bases in the middle. There are 15 residues in the CDR3.

V and J are TRBV5-6 and TRBJ1-6; D not certain. This CDR3 is 12 amino acids long. Trimming removed 1 base at V and 11 bases at J, with 7 bases between. Germline assignment: CDR1 SGHDT and CDR2 YYEEEE. CDR3 in DNA: TGTGCCAGCAGCTTGCCCGGGGCACCCCTCCACTTT. Translated, it gives CASSLPGAPLHF.

This chain uses TRBV5-8 with TRBJ1-5; D remains ambiguous. Trimming pared 1 base from V and 3 bases from J, leaving 14 bases between. The CDR3 runs 16 residues. The germline gives CDR1 SGHTS, CDR2 YDEGEE. The CDR3 DNA reads TGTGCCAGCAGCTTGAGAGGCAGTGGCCTCAATCAGCCCCAGCATTTT. It yields the protein CASSLRGSGLNQPQHF.

The V gene is TRBV6-2 or TRBV6-3, the J gene TRBJ2-7, with D possibly being TRBD1 (6 bases). Germline V gene sequence: CDR1 MNHEY, CDR2 SVGEGT. This CDR3 is built from 13 residues. V was shortened by 6 bases and J by 7 bases, with 16 bases between the two germline ends. CDR3 region: CASSPNRAGEQYF. DNA for the CDR3: TGTGCCAGCAGCCCAAACAGGGCCGGAGAGCAGTACTTC.

The chain combines TRBV11-2 with TRBJ1-4, with D tentatively TRBD1 (5 bases). Trimming pared 0 bases from V and 0 bases from J, leaving 8 bases between. CDR3 length equals 16 residues. The germline V gene encodes CDR1 SGHAT and CDR2 FQNNGV. The CDR3 reads CASSLDRAATNEKLFF. The CDR3, as DNA: TGTGCCAGCAGCTTAGACAGGGCGGCAACTAATGAAAAACTGTTTTTT.